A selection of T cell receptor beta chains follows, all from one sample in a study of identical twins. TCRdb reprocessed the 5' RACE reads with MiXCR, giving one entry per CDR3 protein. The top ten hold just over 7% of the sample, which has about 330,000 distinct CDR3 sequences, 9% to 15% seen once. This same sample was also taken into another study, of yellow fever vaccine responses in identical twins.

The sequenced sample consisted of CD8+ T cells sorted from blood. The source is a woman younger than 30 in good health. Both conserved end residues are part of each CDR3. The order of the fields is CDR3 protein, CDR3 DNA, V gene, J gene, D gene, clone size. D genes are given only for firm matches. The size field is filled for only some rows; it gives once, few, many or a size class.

CDR3: CSVTPLGRNEQFF
DNA: TGCAGCGTTACCCCCCTAGGGAGGAATGAGCAGTTCTTC
V: TRBV29-1
J: TRBJ2-1
D: NA
size: few

CDR3: CASSLAKGYEQYF
DNA: TGCGCCAGCAGCTTGGCAAAGGGGTACGAGCAGTACTTC
V: TRBV5-1
J: TRBJ2-7
D: NA
size: few

CDR3: CASSLSDGTHTQYF
DNA: TGTGCCAGCAGCTTAAGCGATGGCACGCATACGCAGTATTTT
V: TRBV11-2
J: TRBJ2-3
D: NA
size: few

CDR3: CASRHITGQHTGELFF
DNA: TGTGCCAGCAGACACATTACGGGACAGCACACCGGGGAGCTGTTTTTT
V: TRBV7-9
J: TRBJ2-2
D: TRBD1
size: few

CDR3: CATSEGQGYEQYF
DNA: TGTGCCACCAGCGAGGGACAGGGCTACGAGCAGTACTTC
V: TRBV15
J: TRBJ2-7
D: TRBD1
size: NA

CDR3: CAISESNTPGANTGELFF
DNA: TGTGCCATCAGTGAGTCGAACACCCCGGGAGCCAACACCGGGGAGCTGTTTTTT
V: TRBV10-3
J: TRBJ2-2
D: NA
size: few

CDR3: CASSQGPSGANTGELFF
DNA: TGTGCCAGCAGCCAAGGCCCTAGCGGCGCGAACACCGGGGAGCTGTTTTTT
V: TRBV3-1
J: TRBJ2-2
D: TRBD2
size: few

CDR3: CANSQETGTSVLGTF
DNA: TGTGCCAACAGCCAAGAAACCGGGACATCCGTCCTGGGCACCTTC
V: TRBV3-1
J: TRBJ1-2
D: NA
size: few

CDR3: CSVEAVGQANTGELFF
DNA: TGCAGCGTTGAGGCTGTAGGACAGGCGAACACCGGGGAGCTGTTTTTT
V: TRBV29-1
J: TRBJ2-2
D: TRBD1
size: many

CDR3: CASSLSRGNTYLETQYF
DNA: TGTGCCAGCAGTTTATCGAGGGGTAATACATACTTAGAGACCCAGTACTTC
V: TRBV27
J: TRBJ2-5
D: NA
size: NA

CDR3: CASSLGGTALPGELFF
DNA: TGTGCCAGCAGCTTAGGTGGGACAGCCCTCCCCGGGGAGCTGTTTTTT
V: TRBV7-7
J: TRBJ2-2
D: TRBD1
size: many

CDR3: CASSDIIGVNSPLHF
DNA: TGTGCCAGCAGCGATATAATTGGGGTTAATTCACCCCTCCACTTT
V: TRBV7-6
J: TRBJ1-6
D: NA
size: few

CDR3: CASSSDSLRNEKLFF
DNA: TGTGCCAGCAGTTCGGACAGCTTACGTAATGAAAAACTGTTTTTT
V: TRBV27
J: TRBJ1-4
D: NA
size: NA

CDR3: CASAGGPGNIQYF
DNA: TGTGCCAGCGCCGGGGGGCCCGGGAACATTCAGTACTTC
V: TRBV2
J: TRBJ2-4
D: NA
size: NA

CDR3: CSVAPVFSGGLGETQYF
DNA: TGCAGCGTGGCCCCAGTGTTTAGCGGGGGGCTGGGGGAGACCCAGTACTTC
V: TRBV29-1
J: TRBJ2-5
D: TRBD2
size: few